The 24 T cell receptor beta chains below all came from one sample that was sequenced in a study of Ad26.COV2.S vaccination and SARS-CoV-2 variants (dated by TCRdb to the early 2020s). According to the study, the label for this sample's time point signals: individuals recovered from natural SARS-CoV-2 infection. Libraries came from the immunoSEQ multiplex PCR assay. TCRdb took this table from immuneACCESS and kept in-frame rearrangements with V and J called. Such tables lack part of the clones; where checked against another copy, unresolved V genes explain under half of the gap, and the rest is unexplained. This sample holds approximately 140,000 clones; roughly 90% were observed only once. 4% to 6% of the sample is taken by the ten largest. The source was peripheral blood, collected after recovery from COVID-19. The source is a human donor who had recovered from COVID-19.

This chain uses TRBV9 with TRBJ1-6, with D possibly being TRBD1 (5 bases). V lost 6 bases, J lost 4 bases, and 14 bases lay in between. The CDR3 is 15 residues long. CDR1 is SGDLS and CDR2 is YYNGEE in the germline V gene. The CDR3 protein is CASTLQGEYNSPLHF. The DNA of the CDR3 is TGTGCCAGCACCCTCCAAGGGGAATATAATTCACCCCTCCACTTT.

The table lists this clone with a count of one. For the CDR3, the DNA is TGTGCCAGCAGTTCCGCTAGGTACGAGCAGTACTTC. Residues: CASSSARYEQYF. The J gene is TRBJ2-7, the V gene TRBV28; D unresolved. The CDR3 spans 12 residues. V lost 4 bases and J 4 bases, leaving 8 bases between the germline ends. Germline V lookup: CDR1 MDHEN, CDR2 SYDVKM.

The chain has TRBV4-1 and TRBJ1-6; perhaps TRBD1 as D (5 bases). Germline assignment: CDR1 MGHRA and CDR2 YSYEKL. Trimming removed 6 bases at V and 10 bases at J, with 16 bases between. The CDR3 sequence is 14 residues long. Here the CDR3 reads CASRLGPSGSPLHF. DNA for the CDR3: TGCGCCAGCAGACTGGGGCCCTCGGGGTCACCCCTCCACTTT.

This sequence joins TRBV4-1 and TRBJ1-2, with D perhaps TRBD1 (6 bases). The germline CDR1 and CDR2 sequences are MGHRA and YSYEKL. The CDR3 sequence is 14 residues long. Trimming took off 2 bases at V and 6 bases at J, with 13 bases between the two ends. DNA for the CDR3: TGCGCCAGCAGCCAACCGAGGGGGTTGGATGGCTACACCTTC. Translating it yields CASSQPRGLDGYTF.

The gene calls are TRBV7-2 and TRBJ1-2, with D perhaps TRBD1 (6 bases). The CDR3 extends over 13 amino acids. Trimming pared 5 bases from V and 7 bases from J, leaving 14 bases between. Looked up from germline, CDR1 is SGHTA and CDR2 is FQGNSA. CDR3: CASSRNRDSGYTF. The CDR3 bases are TGTGCCAGCAGCCGAAACAGGGATAGTGGCTACACCTTC. Full variable domain (outside the CDR3, taken from reference TRBV7-2 and TRBJ1-2): GAGVSQSPSNKVTEKGKDVELRCDPISGHTALYWYRQSLGQGLEFLIYFQGNSAPDKSGLPSDRFSAERTGGSVSTLTIQRTQQEDSAVYLCASSRNRDSGYTFGSGTRLTVV.

J is TRBJ1-1 and V is TRBV9; D remains unclear. The ends were cut back, 2 bases at V and 0 bases at J, with 5 bases in the middle. CDR3 size: 13 residues. The germline V gene has CDR1 SGDLS and CDR2 YYNGEE. The CDR3 coding sequence is TGTGCCAGCAGCGTCGGGATGAACACTGAAGCTTTCTTT. Amino acid sequence: CASSVGMNTEAFF.

The chain carries TRBV24-1 and TRBJ2-6; maybe TRBD1 (5 bases). Germline V gene lookup returns CDR1 KGHDR and CDR2 SFDVKD. The CDR3 consists of 16 residues. Trimming stripped 3 bases from V and 2 bases from J, with 10 bases between. CDR3 DNA: TGTGCCACCAGTGATACGGACAACCCTGGGGCCAACGTCCTGACTTTC. Translating gives CATSDTDNPGANVLTF.

This chain uses TRBV18 with TRBJ1-3; D may be TRBD1 (5 bases). This CDR3 contains 14 residues. The germline CDR1 and CDR2 sequences are KGHSH and LQKENI. Trimming shortened V by 4 bases and J by 3 bases, and 10 bases separated the two germline ends. DNA of the CDR3: TGTGCCAGCTCACAAGGGGAGAATGGAAACACCATATATTTT. It encodes CASSQGENGNTIYF.

The chain combines TRBV5-4 with TRBJ2-7; D call uncertain. This CDR3 is built from 12 residues. The V end lost 1 base, the J end lost 3 bases, and 5 bases lay between the germline ends. The V gene's germline CDR1 is SGHNT and CDR2 YYREEE (reference sequence). The CDR3 protein is CASSLSGYEQYF. The CDR3 nucleotides are TGTGCCAGCAGCTTGTCAGGCTACGAGCAGTACTTC.

This clone turned up a few times. Other DNA sequences within the sample encode an identical CDR3. The V and J genes are TRBV6-4 and TRBJ1-1; 9 bases agree with TRBD1. The V and J ends lost 2 bases and 5 bases, in that order; junction bases with no gene match: 3. Germline assignment: CDR1 MRHNA and CDR2 SNTAGT. CDR3 length equals 14 residues. CDR3 in amino acids: CASSDTDRGTEAFF. CDR3 sequence (DNA): TGTGCCAGCAGTGACACCGACAGGGGGACTGAAGCTTTCTTT.

This chain connects TRBV5-5 to TRBJ2-2; D might be TRBD2 (7 bases). Germline CDR1 reads SGHKS; CDR2 reads YYEKEE (reference sequence). V shed 0 bases and J shed 4 bases, with 13 bases lying between them. The CDR3 spans 16 residues. The CDR3 loop reads CASSLAGEGSTGELFF. The DNA of the CDR3 is TGTGCCAGCAGCTTGGCAGGGGAGGGGAGCACCGGGGAGCTGTTTTTT.

The CDR3 region is CASSPPGWGSPPLHF. In DNA form, the CDR3 reads TGTGCCAGCAGTCCCCCTGGGTGGGGGAGTCCACCCCTCCACTTT. The V gene is TRBV28, the J gene TRBJ1-6; possibly TRBD1 for D (5 bases). The CDR3 loop spans 15 amino acids. Per germline, CDR1 MDHEN and CDR2 SYDVKM. Deletions cut 5 bases from V and 11 bases from J, with 19 bases between.

This clone has only one observation. The genes are TRBV7-8 and TRBJ1-3, with unresolved D. Per germline, CDR1 SGHVS and CDR2 FQNEAQ. This CDR3 has 16 residues. V lost 1 base, J lost 0 bases, and 10 bases lay in between. In DNA, the CDR3 is TGTGCCAGCAGCTTAGGCAGAGCCTACTCTGGAAACACCATATATTTT. Translation gives CASSLGRAYSGNTIYF. The full variable domain, its missing parts supplied by reference TRBV7-8 and TRBJ1-3, is GAGVSQSPRYKVAKRGQDVALRCDPISGHVSLFWYQQALGQGPEFLTYFQNEAQLDKSGLPSDRFFAERPEGSVSTLKIQRTQQEDSAVYLCASSLGRAYSGNTIYFGEGSWLTVV.

This chain links TRBV7-9 with TRBJ2-7; tentatively, D is TRBD1 (5 bases). Between the trimmed V and J ends, which lost 5 bases and 2 bases, there was a span of 10 bases. Looked up from germline, CDR1 is SEHNR and CDR2 is FQNEAQ (reference sequence). The length of the CDR3 is 13 residues. The CDR3 is CASSRQGTYEQYF. The CDR3 DNA is TGTGCCAGCAGCCGTCAGGGAACCTACGAGCAGTACTTC.

This clone showed up just a few times. V and J are TRBV28 and TRBJ1-3; 9 nucleotides agree with TRBD1. Germline CDR1 and CDR2: MDHEN and SYDVKM. Trimming removed 6 bases from V and 3 bases from J; junction bases left unmatched: 18. There are 19 residues in the CDR3. CDR3 loop: CASSSPAGQGLASGNTIYF. The CDR3 bases are TGTGCCAGCAGCTCCCCCGCGGGACAGGGCCTAGCGAGTGGAAACACCATATATTTT.

The chain employs TRBV5-6 and TRBJ1-6; the D gene is possibly TRBD1 (5 bases). The CDR3 loop spans 15 amino acids. Trimming left V 3 bases short and J 9 bases short, with 16 bases between. CDR1 is SGHDT and CDR2 is YYEEEE in the germline V gene. The CDR3 sequence: CASSWQGTLSSPLHF. CDR3 sequence (DNA): TGTGCCAGCAGCTGGCAGGGAACGCTAAGTTCACCCCTCCACTTT. Drawing the rest from reference TRBV5-6 and TRBJ1-6, the complete variable domain is DAGVTQSPTHLIKTRGQQVTLRCSPKSGHDTVSWYQQALGQGPQFIFQYYEEEERQRGNFPDRFSGHQFPNYSSELNVNALLLGDSALYLCASSWQGTLSSPLHFGNGTRLTVT.

V is TRBV11-2 and J is TRBJ1-2; D is uncertain. V was cut by 2 bases and J by 8 bases, with 21 bases left in between. The length of the CDR3 is 16 residues. Per germline, CDR1 SGHAT and CDR2 FQNNGV. The CDR3 sequence is CASSLQALRVGLGYTF. CDR3 nucleotide sequence: TGTGCCAGCAGCTTACAGGCACTCAGAGTAGGGCTGGGCTACACCTTC.

This rearrangement joins TRBV5-5 to TRBJ1-1; D is undetermined. Germline assignment: CDR1 SGHKS and CDR2 YYEKEE (reference sequence). CDR3 length: 15 residues. V was trimmed by 0 bases and J by 0 bases, leaving 9 bases between them. CDR3 coding DNA: TGTGCCAGCAGCTTGGTAGTAGGAATGAACACTGAAGCTTTCTTT. Its protein product is CASSLVVGMNTEAFF.

The chain employs TRBV4-3 and TRBJ1-1; D gene unclear. The CDR3 length is 11 residues. Between the trimmed V and J ends, which lost 2 bases and 2 bases, there was a span of 0 bases. Germline loops: CDR1 LGHNA, CDR2 YSLEER. CDR3 sequence: CASSQNTEAFF. DNA for the CDR3: TGCGCCAGCAGCCAAAACACTGAAGCTTTCTTT.

The rearrangement joins TRBV12-3 or TRBV12-4 to TRBJ2-2; a weak D match, TRBD2 (5 bases). The CDR3 loop spans 13 amino acids. V lost 10 bases, J lost 6 bases, and 15 bases lay in between. CDR3 in DNA: TGTGCCACCACCCTCGGACTTCCCGGGGAGCTGTTTTTT. Translation: CATTLGLPGELFF.

This chain uses TRBV27 with TRBJ2-5, with D perhaps assigned TRBD1 or TRBD2 (5 bases each). V was shortened by 8 bases and J by 1 base, with 11 bases between the two germline ends. The CDR3 has 13 residues. Germline V gene data show CDR1 as MNHEY and CDR2 as SMNVEV (reference sequence). CDR3 region: CASSTRGQETQYF. CDR3 DNA sequence: TGTGCCAGCTCAACGAGGGGCCAAGAGACCCAGTACTTC.

This chain uses TRBV6-2 or TRBV6-3 with TRBJ2-5, with D possibly matching TRBD2 (5 bases). The germline V and J ends were trimmed by 0 bases and 9 bases, with 14 bases remaining between them. Germline V gene sequence: CDR1 MNHEY, CDR2 SVGEGT. This CDR3 contains 14 residues. The chain's CDR3 is CASSYSGLGGPQYF. CDR3 DNA: TGTGCCAGCAGTTACTCGGGTCTAGGAGGACCCCAGTACTTC.

This clone was detected only a few times. The rearrangement joins TRBV28 to TRBJ2-7, with TRBD1 matching over 7 bases. The CDR3 totals 13 residues. Germline loops: CDR1 MDHEN, CDR2 SYDVKM. With V trimmed by 5 bases and J by 6 bases, 7 bases remained unmatched. The CDR3 spells CASSINRDSEQYF. The CDR3 DNA follows: TGTGCCAGCAGTATCAACCGGGACAGCGAGCAGTACTTC.

This chain connects TRBV7-8 to TRBJ1-1, with a possible D match to TRBD1 (5 bases). Germline V gene sequence: CDR1 SGHVS, CDR2 FQNEAQ. The CDR3 spans 16 residues. V was pared by 1 base and J by 4 bases, with 16 bases between. The CDR3 sequence: CASSLVNRDWSTEAFF. The CDR3 region has the DNA TGTGCCAGCAGCTTAGTAAATAGGGACTGGAGCACTGAAGCTTTCTTT.